The 4 T cell receptor beta chains in this list originate from one sample, sequenced in a study of a mutant IDH1 vaccine in newly diagnosed glioma. This table comes from immunoSEQ multiplex PCR, and its TCRdb copy is limited to in-frame clones, with some not included. The sample holds tens of thousands of clones, 80% to 90% seen once. Their antigens remain unidentified. Time point specified: week 35, safety follow-up. All doses held 300 ug of mutant IDH1 20-mer peptide, with topical imiquimod. The sample was PBMCs, taken from a glioma patient whose treatment included an IDH1 peptide vaccine. These receptors were taken from a man aged 35 to 55 with glioma.

The V gene is TRBV2, the J gene TRBJ1-5, with D possibly being TRBD1 (5 bases). CDR3 length: 15 amino acids. The V end lost 4 bases, the J end lost 7 bases, and 17 bases lay between the germline ends. CDR1 and CDR2 from the germline V gene are SNHLY and FYNNEI. The CDR3 DNA reads as TGTGCCAGCAGTGTAATGAGAGGGGCGGAACAGCCCCAGCATTTT. Translation: CASSVMRGAEQPQHF.

The rearrangement uses TRBV7-3 and TRBJ2-6; TRBD1 matches 7 bases. Per the germline V gene, CDR1 is SGHTA and CDR2 is FQGTGA. The J segment lost 0 bases and the V segment lost 5 bases, leaving 7 bases of the junction unmatched. The CDR3 has 17 amino acids. The DNA for the CDR3 is TGTGCCAGCAGCGGACGGACAGGATACTCTGGGGCCAACGTCCTGACTTTC. This sequence encodes CASSGRTGYSGANVLTF. The entire variable domain, with the rest obtained from reference TRBV7-3 and TRBJ2-6, is as follows: GAGVSQTPSNKVTEKGKYVELRCDPISGHTALYWYRQSLGQGPEFLIYFQGTGAADDSGLPNDRFFAVRPEGSVSTLKIQRTERGDSAVYLCASSGRTGYSGANVLTFGAGSRLTVL.

This chain links TRBV28 with TRBJ1-5; possibly TRBD1 for D (5 bases). The germline V gene encodes CDR1 MDHEN and CDR2 SYDVKM. Between the trimmed V and J ends, which lost 2 bases and 2 bases, there was a span of 16 bases. The CDR3 is 17 amino acids. The CDR3 region is CASSLRGRGVGNQPQHF. CDR3 coding DNA: TGTGCCAGCAGTTTAAGAGGGAGGGGAGTGGGCAATCAGCCCCAGCATTTT.

The rearrangement links TRBV28 to TRBJ2-7; D perhaps matches TRBD2 (5 bases). V was shortened by 10 bases and J by 0 bases, with 16 bases between the two germline ends. Germline assignment: CDR1 MDHEN and CDR2 SYDVKM. The length of the CDR3 is 14 residues. CDR3 sequence reads: CATTPSLASYEQYF. CDR3 in DNA: TGTGCCACAACCCCGAGTCTAGCCTCCTACGAGCAGTACTTC.